What follows are 7 T cell receptor beta chains derived from one specimen sequenced in a study of T cells after yellow fever vaccination. TCRdb reanalysed the 5' RACE reads using MiXCR and keeps one entry per CDR3 protein. The sample consists of roughly 150,000 distinct CDR3 sequences, around 7.2% of them appearing once. Material: CD4+ T cells sorted from PBMCs, obtained 5 to 6 days after the first yellow fever vaccination. Receptor source: a man aged 18 to 35 who received the YFV17D yellow fever vaccine.

The rearrangement links TRBV6-1 to TRBJ2-2, with 13 bases matching TRBD2. Per the germline V gene, CDR1 is MNHNS and CDR2 is SASEGT. CDR3 size: 15 residues. The trim removed 6 bases at V and 5 bases at J, leaving 3 bases unmatched. CDR3 nucleotide sequence: TGTGCCAGCAGGCCACTAGCGGGGGGGACCGGGGAGCTGTTTTTT. Translated: CASRPLAGGTGELFF.

This clonotype has more than one count but fewer than ten. V is TRBV13 and J is TRBJ2-7; 7 positions match TRBD1. The CDR3 sequence is 13 residues long. Germline V gene sequence: CDR1 PRHDT, CDR2 FYEKMQ (reference sequence). J lost 3 bases, V lost 5 bases, and 4 bases had no gene match. For the CDR3, the DNA is TGTGCCAGCAGCGCCAGACAGGGCTACGAGCAGTACTTC. Encoded protein: CASSARQGYEQYF.

As regards this clonotype: A much bigger clone sits one base away, suggesting this may be a read error. The V gene is TRBV25-1, the J gene TRBJ2-7; 8 bases line up with TRBD1. The V gene's germline CDR1 is MGHDK and CDR2 SYGVNS. The CDR3 totals 15 residues. With V trimmed by 5 bases and J by 6 bases, 12 bases remained unmatched. The chain's CDR3 is CASSSLWTGTGEQYF. DNA of the CDR3: TGTGCCAGCAGTTCCCTATGGACAGGGACTGGCGAGCAGTACTTC.

This clonotype was picked up many times. This sequence joins TRBV5-1 and TRBJ2-1; TRBD1 matches at 7 bases. In germline, CDR1 is SGHRS, CDR2 YFSETQ. V was pared by 5 bases and J by 9 bases, with 11 bases of the junction left unmatched. This CDR3 spans 14 amino acids. The CDR3 is CASSAVDRAGEQFF. CDR3 bases: TGCGCCAGCAGTGCGGTTGACAGGGCCGGTGAGCAGTTCTTC. The full variable domain, rest sourced from reference TRBV5-1 and TRBJ2-1, is KAGVTQTPRYLIKTRGQQVTLSCSPISGHRSVSWYQQTPGQGLQFLFEYFSETQRNKGNFPGRFSGRQFSNSRSEMNVSTLELGDSALYLCASSAVDRAGEQFFGPGTRLTVL.

This clonotype has ten or more counts. This sequence joins TRBV6-5 and TRBJ2-3, with a tentative D call TRBD1 (5 bases). The length of the CDR3 is 14 residues. Germline-derived CDR1 and CDR2 are MNHEY and SVGAGI. Trimming pared 4 bases from V and 3 bases from J, leaving 11 bases between. For the CDR3, the DNA is TGTGCCAGCAGTTTCGCTAAGGGGACAGATACGCAGTATTTT. Protein: CASSFAKGTDTQYF.

This sequence joins TRBV7-2 and TRBJ1-2; possibly TRBD1 for D (6 bases). Germline V gene sequence: CDR1 SGHTA, CDR2 FQGNSA. With 3 bases removed from V and 7 bases from J, the gap between germline ends came to 15 bases. The CDR3 loop spans 14 amino acids. Here the CDR3 DNA reads TGTGCCAGCAGCTTTCCCACAGGGCTCTCTGGCTACACCTTC. Amino acids: CASSFPTGLSGYTF. Using reference TRBV7-2 and TRBJ1-2 for the parts outside the CDR3, the full variable domain is GAGVSQSPSNKVTEKGKDVELRCDPISGHTALYWYRQSLGQGLEFLIYFQGNSAPDKSGLPSDRFSAERTGGSVSTLTIQRTQQEDSAVYLCASSFPTGLSGYTFGSGTRLTVV.

The gene calls are TRBV12-3 or TRBV12-4 and TRBJ2-3; no clear D gene. This CDR3 contains 14 residues. The V gene lost 2 bases and the J gene lost 0 bases, with 6 bases spanning the gap. CDR3 protein: CASSLRLSTDTQYF. In DNA form, the CDR3 reads TGTGCCAGCAGTTTAAGACTGAGCACAGATACGCAGTATTTT.